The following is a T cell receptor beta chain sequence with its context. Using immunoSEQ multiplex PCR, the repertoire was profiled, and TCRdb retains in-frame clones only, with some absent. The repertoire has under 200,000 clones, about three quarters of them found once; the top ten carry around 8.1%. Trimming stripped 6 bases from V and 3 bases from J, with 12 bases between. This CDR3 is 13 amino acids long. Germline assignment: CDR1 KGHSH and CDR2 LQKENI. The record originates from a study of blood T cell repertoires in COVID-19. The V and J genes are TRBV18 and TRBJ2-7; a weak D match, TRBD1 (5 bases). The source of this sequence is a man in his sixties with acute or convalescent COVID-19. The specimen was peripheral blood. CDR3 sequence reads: CASSPRQSYEQYF. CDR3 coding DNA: TGTGCCAGCTCCCCCCGACAGAGCTACGAGCAGTACTTC.